The entry below describes one T cell receptor (beta chain). This CDR3 is 12 amino acids long. Trimming left V 10 bases short and J 5 bases short, with 14 bases between. CDR1 is MNHEY and CDR2 is SVGAGI in the germline V gene. The data derive from a study of blood T cell repertoires in COVID-19. Background on the study: Sample material is recorded as cDNA or gDNA derived from T cells, B-cell-depleted T cells, or PBMCs.

Sequenced by immunoSEQ multiplex PCR; TCRdb stores in-frame clones only, minus some. The data contain about 63,000 clones, around four fifths of them singletons. The sequence came from a man in his 60s with COVID-19, enrolled during active disease. The chain carries TRBV6-5 and TRBJ1-1; perhaps TRBD1 as D (5 bases). The sequenced sample consisted of peripheral blood. The CDR3 region is CATSWRGTEAFF. As DNA, the CDR3 is TGTGCCACCAGCTGGAGGGGAACTGAAGCTTTCTTT.